The 6 T cell receptor beta chains below come from one sample, sequenced in a study of T-cell reconstitution after alpha-beta-depleted transplantation in children. Unique molecular identifiers were incorporated when the TCRbeta library was constructed. MiXCR was run by TCRdb on the PCR reads, yielding one entry per CDR3 protein. The data show approximately 230,000 distinct CDR3 sequences, about 25% seen once. Sequencing used PBMCs, obtained before TCRalphabeta/CD19-depleted stem cell transplant. Source of these receptors: a girl aged 2 to 9 with Fanconi anemia, due to receive a stem cell transplant.

V and J are TRBV5-3 and TRBJ2-2; weak D call: TRBD2 (5 bases). TRBV5-3 qualifies as an ORF whose function is uncertain. Trimming pared 0 bases from V and 3 bases from J, leaving 21 bases between. The CDR3 is made up of 19 amino acids. The CDR3 is CARSLESGEGFRDTGELFF. The CDR3, as DNA: TGTGCCAGAAGCTTGGAGTCCGGGGAAGGGTTTCGCGACACCGGGGAGCTGTTTTTT.

This clonotype was observed many times. As DNA, the CDR3 is TGCAGTGCAGGACATTATAGCAATCAGCCCCAGCATTTT. This encodes CSAGHYSNQPQHF. V and J are TRBV20-1 and TRBJ1-5, with D possibly matching TRBD1 (5 bases). Germline assignment: CDR1 DFQATT and CDR2 SNEGSKA (reference sequence). There are 13 residues in the CDR3. V gave up 6 bases and J gave up 0 bases, with 9 bases separating them.

This clonotype has just a few counts. At one end, the junction sequence differs from germline, possibly due to a read error. V is TRBV7-2 and J is TRBJ2-7, with TRBD1 matching 10 bases. CDR1 and CDR2 from the germline V gene are SGHTA and FQGNSA. The CDR3 extends over 14 amino acids. CDR3 nucleotides: TGTGCCAGCAGCCCACCGGGACAGGGGTATTCGCCGATCTTC. It yields the protein CASSPPGQGYSPIF.

The gene calls are TRBV29-1 and TRBJ2-5; possibly TRBD1 for D (6 bases). CDR3 length: 12 residues. Per germline, CDR1 SQVTM and CDR2 ANQGSEA. Trimming removed 7 bases at V and 2 bases at J, with 11 bases between. The CDR3 is CSANRVQETQYF. The CDR3 region has the DNA TGCAGCGCAAACAGGGTACAAGAGACCCAGTACTTC.

In its sample, this clonotype was seen a few times. This sequence joins TRBV21-1 and TRBJ2-2. TRBV21-1 has pseudogene status. The CDR3 length is 15 residues. The CDR3 sequence: CASSPAGVNTGELFF. DNA of the CDR3: TGTGCCAGCAGCCCAGCGGGTGTGAACACCGGGGAGCTGTTTTTT.

The CDR3 sequence: CASSLDERGIYEQYF. The CDR3 DNA follows: TGCGCCAGCAGCTTGGATGAGCGGGGGATTTACGAGCAGTACTTC. The chain employs TRBV5-1 and TRBJ2-7, with 8 bases aligning to TRBD2. Trimming took 0 bases from V and 4 from J; bases not matched to a gene: 6. From germline, CDR1 is SGHRS and CDR2 YFSETQ. The length of the CDR3 is 15 residues.